The sequence of this T cell receptor (beta chain) was determined in a study of graft-versus-host responses after intestinal transplantation. About the research overall: Transplants were multivisceral, liver-intestinal, or isolated intestinal. The study, taken as a whole, reports: GvH clones were identified in recipient marrow, with some first appearing in ileum or blood. Maximum circulating GvH clone levels tracked with early post-transplant HvG decreases.

This clone has only a few counts. This CDR3 contains 15 residues. Per the germline V gene, CDR1 is MNHEY and CDR2 is SVGAGI. V shed 5 bases and J shed 5 bases, with 18 bases lying between them. Assay used: immunoSEQ multiplex PCR; TCRdb lists only in-frame clones, some missing. The table includes 15,000 to 20,000 clones, about 40% detected once. The V gene is TRBV6-5, the J gene TRBJ1-1; D possibly corresponds to TRBD1 (5 bases). The material sequenced was alloreactive CD4+ T cells from a mixed lymphocyte reaction culture, taken before transplantation. The sample's subset: CFSE-low proliferating T cells sorted from roughly 6-day pre-transplant mixed lymphocyte reaction (GvH or HvG direction). This receptor was obtained from a human patient who was an organ donor for intestinal transplantation. DNA of the CDR3: TGTGCCAGCAGTGCCAATGCGCGATCAGGGACTGAAGCTTTCTTT. This gives the protein CASSANARSGTEAFF.